This paragraph reports one TCR beta chain. This sample stems from a study of blood T cell repertoires in COVID-19. Study processing details: Reference gene primer amplification gave nucleated cell count estimates. TCRdb's table, derived via immunoSEQ multiplex PCR, lists solely in-frame clones and lacks some. For V, J and clone size, that table is used; D and trimming come from the DNA. The sample gives 34,000 or so clones, roughly 87% of which show up once; about 2% is in the top ten. CDR3 length equals 14 residues. The V segment lost 3 bases and the J segment 3 bases; nucleotides outside the gene matches: 2. The germline CDR1 and CDR2 sequences are DFQATT and SNEGSKA (reference sequence).

Sequenced: peripheral blood. The rearrangement uses TRBV20-1 and TRBJ2-3; 11 positions match TRBD2. The clonotype originates from a middle-aged man with active or convalescent COVID-19. The CDR3 reads CSASASGRTDTQYF. CDR3 in DNA: TGCAGTGCTAGTGCTAGCGGGAGGACAGATACGCAGTATTTT.